The 27 T cell receptor beta chains given below trace back to one sample, sequenced in a study of OX40 agonist ivuxolimab in advanced cancers. Measured with immunoSEQ multiplex PCR; TCRdb has only the in-frame clones, and not every one. The sample includes 90,000 to 150,000 clones, around 87% of them seen just once. Sequenced here: CD4+ or CD8+ T cells sorted from blood, sampled in a trial of the OX40 agonist ivuxolimab. The origin of the receptors is an adult with an advanced solid tumor such as melanoma, head and neck, liver or kidney cancer.

Only one count was recorded for this clone. V usage is TRBV5-1 and J usage is TRBJ1-6, with 8 positions matching TRBD1. The germline V gene has CDR1 SGHRS and CDR2 YFSETQ. The CDR3 length is 13 residues. V gave up 0 bases and J gave up 11 bases; unmatched junction bases: 1. CDR3 DNA: TGCGCCAGCAGCTTGGGACAGGGGACACCCCTCCACTTT. It encodes CASSLGQGTPLHF.

The V call is TRBV5-4, the J call TRBJ2-5; D not certain. CDR1 and CDR2 from the germline V gene are SGHNT and YYREEE (reference sequence). The V end lost 4 bases, the J end lost 2 bases, and 9 bases lay between the germline ends. CDR3 length equals 13 residues. CDR3 DNA sequence: TGTGCCAGCAGCCTCACGACACAAGAGACCCAGTACTTC. It translates to CASSLTTQETQYF.

The J gene is TRBJ2-5, the V gene TRBV18; D call uncertain. Trimming left V 3 bases short and J 1 base short, with 15 bases between. The CDR3 runs to 16 residues. Germline CDR1 is KGHSH and CDR2 is LQKENI. The CDR3 is CASSPITQQPQETQYF. The CDR3 nucleotides read TGTGCCAGCTCACCGATTACACAGCAACCCCAAGAGACCCAGTACTTC.

The V and J genes are TRBV19 and TRBJ2-1; 9 positions agree with TRBD2. This CDR3 is built from 15 residues. Trimming took 2 bases from V and 6 from J; bases not matched to a gene: 5. Germline V gene lookup returns CDR1 LNHDA and CDR2 SQIVND (reference sequence). The chain's CDR3 is CASSIMAGGPNEQFF. CDR3 DNA: TGTGCCAGTAGTATAATGGCGGGGGGGCCCAATGAGCAGTTCTTC. The full variable domain, rest sourced from reference TRBV19 and TRBJ2-1, is DGGITQSPKYLFRKEGQNVTLSCEQNLNHDAMYWYRQDPGQGLRLIYYSQIVNDFQKGDIAEGYSVSREKKESFPLTVTSAQKNPTAFYLCASSIMAGGPNEQFFGPGTRLTVL.

This clone was detected once. CDR3 DNA sequence: TGTGCCAGTAGTACGCTTAGCGGGGGGGCAGCAGATACGCAGTATTTT. Amino acids: CASSTLSGGAADTQYF. The rearrangement joins TRBV19 to TRBJ2-3; TRBD2 agrees at 11 bases. CDR1 and CDR2 from the germline V gene are LNHDA and SQIVND (reference sequence). This CDR3 comprises 16 residues. J lost 4 bases, V lost 4 bases, and 7 bases had no gene match.

This chain uses TRBV5-4 with TRBJ2-6; D possibly uses TRBD1 or TRBD2 (6 bases each). Germline lookup yields CDR1 SGHNT and CDR2 YYREEE (reference sequence). Trimming removed 1 base at V and 4 bases at J, with 9 bases between. This CDR3 comprises 15 residues. CDR3 sequence reads: CASSLWGAGANVLTF. The CDR3 nucleotides are TGTGCCAGCAGCTTGTGGGGGGCCGGGGCCAACGTCCTGACTTTC.

In its sample, this clone was seen once. The V gene is TRBV7-2, the J gene TRBJ1-2; no definite D call. The ends were cut back, 2 bases at V and 5 bases at J, with 15 bases in the middle. This CDR3 comprises 15 residues. The germline V gene encodes CDR1 SGHTA and CDR2 FQGNSA. Here the CDR3 DNA reads TGTGCCAGCAGCTTAACAGACCTTAATGCTTATGGCTACACCTTC. Encoded protein: CASSLTDLNAYGYTF.

The chain carries TRBV19 and TRBJ2-2; 8 nucleotides agree with TRBD1. V lost 5 bases to trimming and J lost 6 bases; unmatched junction nucleotides: 11. CDR3 size: 16 residues. Germline CDR1 LNHDA, CDR2 SQIVND (reference sequence). The CDR3 sequence: CASSSSDRVASGELFF. The CDR3, as DNA: TGTGCCAGTAGTTCCTCGGACAGGGTGGCATCCGGGGAGCTGTTTTTT.

This sequence joins TRBV28 and TRBJ1-2; D unresolved. CDR3 length equals 12 residues. V gave up 6 bases and J gave up 5 bases, with 10 bases separating them. Germline assignment: CDR1 MDHEN and CDR2 SYDVKM. The CDR3 DNA is TGTGCCAGCAGATGGCAGGATTATGGCTACACCTTC. It is translated as CASRWQDYGYTF.

The chain carries TRBV7-9 and TRBJ1-3; D is perhaps TRBD1 (5 bases). Germline lookup yields CDR1 SEHNR and CDR2 FQNEAQ (reference sequence). Trimming took off 0 bases at V and 2 bases at J, with 5 bases between the two ends. The CDR3 consists of 14 residues. The CDR3: CASSLAGAGNTIYF. The CDR3 DNA follows: TGTGCCAGCAGCTTAGCGGGGGCTGGAAACACCATATATTTT.

V is TRBV28 and J is TRBJ2-7, with D perhaps assigned TRBD1 or TRBD2 (5 bases each). With 8 bases removed from V and 6 bases from J, the gap between germline ends came to 17 bases. This CDR3 is 13 amino acids long. CDR1 is MDHEN and CDR2 is SYDVKM in the germline V gene. The CDR3, as DNA: TGTGCCAGCGGAACCAGGGTGGGGGTCGAGCAGTACTTC. Translation: CASGTRVGVEQYF. Looking up the rest from reference TRBV28 and TRBJ2-7 gives the full variable domain: DVKVTQSSRYLVKRTGEKVFLECVQDMDHENMFWYRQDPGLGLRLIYFSYDVKMKEKGDIPEGYSVSREKKERFSLILESASTNQTSMYLCASGTRVGVEQYFGPGTRLTVT.

The rearrangement uses TRBV10-2 and TRBJ1-2, with 7 bases fitting TRBD1. Trimming removed 6 bases from V and 2 bases from J; junction bases left unmatched: 9. Germline V lookup: CDR1 WSHSY, CDR2 SAAADI. CDR3 length equals 15 residues. The DNA of the CDR3 is TGCGCCAGCAGCACCACAGGGGTGGGGAACTATGGCTACACCTTC. It translates to CASSTTGVGNYGYTF.

This clone was observed once. The rearrangement joins TRBV7-2 to TRBJ1-3; D gene uncertain. The CDR3 totals 15 residues. V lost 6 bases and J lost 0, with 12 bases in between. Germline CDR1 reads SGHTA; CDR2 reads FQGNSA. The CDR3 DNA sequence: TGTGCCAGCAGAGTTGACGGGAGCTCTGGAAACACCATATATTTT. Translation gives CASRVDGSSGNTIYF.

J is TRBJ1-2 and V is TRBV6-5; D is possibly TRBD1 (6 bases). CDR1 is MNHEY, CDR2 SVGAGI, per germline. V lost 5 bases and J 5 bases, leaving 18 bases between the germline ends. The CDR3 is made up of 15 amino acids. In DNA, the CDR3 is TGTGCCAGCAGTCCTACCGGGGGGGGCATTTATGGCTACACCTTC. This translates into CASSPTGGGIYGYTF.

The chain joins TRBV30 to TRBJ1-3; 8 bases fit TRBD1. The germline CDR1 and CDR2 sequences are GTSNPN and SVGIG (reference sequence). CDR3 size: 14 residues. The trim removed 8 bases at V and 2 bases at J, leaving 8 bases unmatched. The CDR3 nucleotides are TGTGCCGGAGGACAGGGTTCCCCTGGAAACACCATATATTTT. It encodes CAGGQGSPGNTIYF. The full variable domain, rest sourced from reference TRBV30 and TRBJ1-3, is SQTIHQWPATLVQPVGSPLSLECTVEGTSNPNLYWYRQAAGRGLQLLFYSVGIGQISSEVPQNLSASRPQDRQFILSSKKLLLSDSGFYLCAGGQGSPGNTIYFGEGSWLTVV.

This clone was counted between two and nine times. This chain links TRBV28 with TRBJ1-4; no clear D. With 2 bases removed from V and 5 bases from J, the gap between germline ends came to 3 bases. Germline CDR1 MDHEN, CDR2 SYDVKM. The CDR3 totals 12 residues. CDR3 in amino acids: CASSLPNEKLFF. CDR3 bases: TGTGCCAGCAGTTTACCCAATGAAAAACTGTTTTTT. Complete variable domain (other parts from reference TRBV28 and TRBJ1-4): DVKVTQSSRYLVKRTGEKVFLECVQDMDHENMFWYRQDPGLGLRLIYFSYDVKMKEKGDIPEGYSVSREKKERFSLILESASTNQTSMYLCASSLPNEKLFFGSGTQLSVL.

This sequence joins TRBV6-5 and TRBJ1-1, with D possibly TRBD1 on 6 matching bases. The CDR3 is 11 residues long. Germline CDR1 reads MNHEY; CDR2 reads SVGAGI. Deletions cut 0 bases from V and 11 bases from J, with 7 bases between. For the CDR3, the DNA is TGTGCCAGCAGTTACTCAGGGGGGGCTTTCTTT. Amino acids: CASSYSGGAFF.

Here the CDR3 reads CASSSNRGKRNSPLHF. CDR3 sequence (DNA): TGTGCCAGCAGCTCAAACAGGGGGAAGAGAAATTCACCCCTCCACTTT. The chain uses TRBV7-2 and TRBJ1-6; 8 bases are a match to TRBD1. Per the germline V gene, CDR1 is SGHTA and CDR2 is FQGNSA. The CDR3 totals 16 residues. The V gene end was trimmed by 4 bases and the J gene end by 7 bases; junction bases not matched to a gene: 9.

The chain is built from TRBV2 and TRBJ1-4; possible D gene TRBD1, 5 bases. The CDR3 totals 14 residues. The ends were cut back, 3 bases at V and 2 bases at J, with 7 bases in the middle. Germline lookup yields CDR1 SNHLY and CDR2 FYNNEI. The CDR3 bases are TGTGCCAGCAGTGATAGGGGCACTAATGAAAAACTGTTTTTT. It encodes CASSDRGTNEKLFF.

The gene calls are TRBV29-1 and TRBJ2-3; D is possibly TRBD1 (5 bases). In germline, CDR1 is SQVTM, CDR2 ANQGSEA. CDR3 length: 14 amino acids. V dropped 5 bases and J dropped 2 bases, with 14 bases sitting between them. In DNA form, the CDR3 reads TGCAGCGTTACCCGACAGCTACTCACAGATACGCAGTATTTT. Translated, it gives CSVTRQLLTDTQYF.

The chain combines TRBV11-3 with TRBJ2-1; the match to TRBD2 covers 14 bases. The CDR3 is 15 residues long. Per the germline V gene, CDR1 is SGHNT and CDR2 is YENEEA. Trimming cost V 4 bases and J 9 bases; bases outside gene matches: 5. The CDR3: CASSSGLAGGSEQFF. CDR3 bases: TGTGCCAGCAGCTCCGGACTAGCGGGGGGAAGTGAGCAGTTCTTC.

The rearrangement links TRBV5-5 to TRBJ2-7; D is unclear. In germline, CDR1 is SGHKS, CDR2 YYEKEE (reference sequence). V lost 5 bases and J lost 2, with 11 bases in between. CDR3 length equals 13 residues. DNA of the CDR3: TGTGCCAGCAGTTCGAGAAATACCTACGAGCAGTACTTC. This sequence encodes CASSSRNTYEQYF.

V gene TRBV4-2 combines with J gene TRBJ1-3; no clear D gene. V was trimmed by 0 bases and J by 1 base, leaving 13 bases between them. The CDR3 loop spans 17 amino acids. Per the germline V gene, CDR1 is LGHNA and CDR2 is YNFKEQ. The CDR3 DNA reads TGTGCCAGCAGCCAAGACCCCCCAGGCTCGTCTGGAAACACCATATATTTT. Protein sequence: CASSQDPPGSSGNTIYF.

The chain recombines TRBV19 with TRBJ1-1, with a tentative D call TRBD1 (5 bases). This CDR3 has 13 residues. CDR1 LNHDA and CDR2 SQIVND come from the germline V gene (reference sequence). Trimming took 7 bases from V and 11 from J, leaving 20 bases between them. In nucleotides, the CDR3 is TGTGCCAGTACTCCCATGGGGCAGCCCGGTGCTTTCTTT. Translated: CASTPMGQPGAFF. The full variable domain, with the rest looked up from reference TRBV19 and TRBJ1-1, is DGGITQSPKYLFRKEGQNVTLSCEQNLNHDAMYWYRQDPGQGLRLIYYSQIVNDFQKGDIAEGYSVSREKKESFPLTVTSAQKNPTAFYLCASTPMGQPGAFFGQGTRLTVV.

This clone was observed once. The rearrangement uses TRBV9 and TRBJ2-5, with 10 bases fitting TRBD2. J gave up 2 bases and V 5 bases, and 12 bases lay outside the gene matches. From germline, CDR1 is SGDLS and CDR2 YYNGEE. The CDR3 is 17 amino acids. CDR3 DNA sequence: TGTGCCAGCAGTACCGTGGGGCTAGCGGGAGTTCAAGAGACCCAGTACTTC. Protein sequence: CASSTVGLAGVQETQYF. The full variable domain, completed using reference TRBV9 and TRBJ2-5, is DSGVTQTPKHLITATGQRVTLRCSPRSGDLSVYWYQQSLDQGLQFLIQYYNGEERAKGNILERFSAQQFPDLHSELNLSSLELGDSALYFCASSTVGLAGVQETQYFGPGTRLLVL.

This chain connects TRBV10-3 to TRBJ2-7; D tentatively fits TRBD1 or TRBD2 (5 bases each). Looked up from germline, CDR1 is ENHRY and CDR2 is SYGVKD. V gave up 3 bases and J gave up 3 bases, with 12 bases separating them. This CDR3 contains 14 residues. CDR3: CAISDGTGSYEQYF. CDR3 DNA: TGTGCCATCAGTGATGGGACGGGAAGCTACGAGCAGTACTTC.

This chain uses TRBV27 with TRBJ2-7; the D gene could be TRBD1 or TRBD2 (5 bases each). Germline-derived CDR1 and CDR2 are MNHEY and SMNVEV (reference sequence). Trimming cost V 9 bases and J 5 bases, with 20 bases left between them. This CDR3 comprises 14 residues. The CDR3 DNA reads TGTGCCAGTCCGAATCGGGGCGAAGTACACGAGCAGTACTTC. Translated: CASPNRGEVHEQYF.